The 17 T cell receptor beta chains presented below share a single source sample, sequenced in a study of blood T cells in healthy people across ages. A second about 6 to 12 cycle PCR used barcoded and J-beta primers. TCRdb analysed the 5' RACE reads with MiXCR anew, one entry per CDR3 protein. The sample carries about 2 million distinct CDR3 sequences, 49% recorded once. Sequencing input: blood. The receptors stem from a woman between 40 and 50 years old in good health.

This clonotype was seen only a few times. This chain uses TRBV7-2 with TRBJ2-7, with D perhaps matching TRBD2 (5 bases). V lost 3 bases to trimming and J lost 10 bases, with 16 bases between them. The CDR3 is 13 residues long. Germline V CDR1 and CDR2: SGHTA, FQGNSA. CDR3 amino acids: CASSFTRSGAQYF. CDR3 nucleotide sequence: TGTGCCAGCAGCTTCACTAGGTCAGGTGCCCAGTACTTC.

The chain recombines TRBV20-1 with TRBJ2-5; 9 nucleotides match TRBD2. Germline V gene sequence: CDR1 DFQATT, CDR2 SNEGSKA (reference sequence). V shed 3 bases and J 7 bases; nucleotides not matched to a gene: 18. The CDR3 runs to 17 residues. CDR3 loop: CSASRLAGSNLGGTQYF. The CDR3 coding sequence is TGCAGTGCTAGTCGTCTAGCGGGGTCGAACCTGGGGGGGACCCAGTACTTC.

This clonotype was counted a few times. The rearrangement joins TRBV24-1 to TRBJ2-7; D is unclear. This CDR3 comprises 13 residues. V lost 0 bases and J lost 9, with 11 bases in between. Germline loops: CDR1 KGHDR, CDR2 SFDVKD. The CDR3 loop is CATSDLHGVAQYF. In DNA, the CDR3 is TGTGCCACCAGTGATTTGCATGGGGTGGCGCAGTACTTC.

This chain uses TRBV7-2 with TRBJ2-7; 11 nucleotides agree with TRBD1. The assigned J gene may be wrong: the sequence end matches TRBJ2-5 better. Germline assignment: CDR1 SGHTA and CDR2 FQGNSA. CDR3 size: 14 residues. Here the CDR3 reads CASGRDRGLETQYF. CDR3 bases: TGTGCCAGCGGCCGGGACAGGGGGTTAGAGACCCAGTACTTC.

Regarding this clonotype: Compared with germline, one end of the junction differs, possibly owing to a read error. This chain connects TRBV6-2 or TRBV6-3 to TRBJ2-3; 14 bases line up with TRBD2. The CDR3 extends over 16 amino acids. Germline assignment: CDR1 MNHEY and CDR2 SVGEGT. CDR3 loop: CVSSRLAGGTTDTQYF. The DNA of the CDR3 is TGTGTCAGCAGCCGACTAGCGGGGGGGACCACAGATACGCAGTATTTT.

Points on this clonotype: The junction departs from germline at one end; a sequencing error may be responsible. This rearrangement joins TRBV6-1 to TRBJ2-1; D possibly corresponds to TRBD2 (5 bases). Germline V CDR1 and CDR2: MNHNS, SASEGT. The CDR3 runs to 15 residues. The CDR3 sequence is CVSSELGRGIGEQFF. As DNA, the CDR3 is TGTGTCAGCAGTGAACTCGGCCGGGGAATAGGAGAGCAGTTCTTC.

The chain employs TRBV15 and TRBJ1-6; TRBD1 might be the D (5 bases). Looked up from germline, CDR1 is LNHNV and CDR2 is YYDKDF (reference sequence). V was pared by 1 base and J by 4 bases, with 5 bases between. The CDR3 runs 14 residues. The CDR3 DNA is TGTGCCACCAGCAGAGGACAGTATAATTCACCCCTCCACTTT. Its protein is CATSRGQYNSPLHF.

This clonotype was seen a handful of times. This rearrangement joins TRBV6-1 to TRBJ1-2, with a weak D call TRBD1 (6 bases). The CDR3 sequence is 12 residues long. Trimming removed 4 bases from V and 6 bases from J, with 9 bases in between. Germline assignment: CDR1 MNHNS and CDR2 SASEGT. In DNA, the CDR3 is TGTGCCAGCAGTGCAGGGGTTGATGGCTACACCTTC. Translated: CASSAGVDGYTF.

This clonotype was detected only once. J is TRBJ1-2 and V is TRBV28, with D maybe TRBD1 (6 bases). V was cut by 1 base and J by 5 bases, with 20 bases left in between. This CDR3 spans 17 amino acids. Germline values: CDR1 MDHEN, CDR2 SYDVKM. CDR3 bases: TGTGCCAGCAGTTTATTGGGGGCTGATCGTGGATGGTATGGCTACACCTTC. Translated: CASSLLGADRGWYGYTF.

This clonotype was counted a single time. The chain uses TRBV9 and TRBJ2-3; D could derive from TRBD1 or TRBD2 (6 bases each). The CDR3 runs 17 residues. Between the trimmed V and J ends, which lost 0 bases and 0 bases, there was a span of 14 bases. Germline V gene data show CDR1 as SGDLS and CDR2 as YYNGEE. CDR3 sequence reads: CASSVEGGPGSTDTQYF. Written as DNA, the CDR3 is TGTGCCAGCAGCGTAGAGGGGGGCCCGGGGAGCACAGATACGCAGTATTTT.

This clonotype has only one observation. This chain joins TRBV11-2 and TRBJ1-2; D gene unclear. Germline V CDR1 and CDR2: SGHAT, FQNNGV. The V and J ends lost 1 base and 4 bases respectively, with 13 bases between them. CDR3 length equals 15 residues. The CDR3 sequence: CASSLGRGSPYGYTF. The CDR3 bases are TGTGCCAGCAGCTTAGGGCGGGGATCCCCCTATGGCTACACCTTC.

This chain uses TRBV6-6 with TRBJ2-6; possibly TRBD2 for D (5 bases). Germline assignment: CDR1 MNHNY and CDR2 SVGAGI (reference sequence). V gave up 6 bases and J gave up 1 base, with 13 bases separating them. The CDR3 is 16 amino acids. The CDR3 DNA reads TGTGCCAGCAGCAACGGAGGACCTTCTGGGGCCAACGTCCTGACTTTC. Its translation is CASSNGGPSGANVLTF.

This clonotype has a handful of counts. The chain combines TRBV29-1 with TRBJ2-3; 10 positions agree with TRBD2. The trim removed 4 bases at V and 7 bases at J, leaving 17 bases unmatched. Germline V gene sequence: CDR1 SQVTM, CDR2 ANQGSEA. CDR3 length: 17 residues. DNA of the CDR3: TGCAGCGTTGGGCGAGCCCTAGCGGGGGTGCGCGGGAATACGCAGTATTTT. Translation gives CSVGRALAGVRGNTQYF.

Worth noting for this clonotype: A much larger clone sits a single nucleotide away, making a read error possible. The J gene is TRBJ2-1, the V gene TRBV6-2 or TRBV6-3; maybe TRBD2 (6 bases). The assigned J gene may be wrong: the sequence end matches TRBJ2-7 better. Germline assignment: CDR1 MNHEY and CDR2 SVGEGT. CDR3 length: 14 amino acids. Here the CDR3 reads CASTTDVGGNEQYF. DNA for the CDR3: TGTGCCAGCACCACGGACGTGGGAGGCAATGAGCAGTACTTC.

The rearrangement uses TRBV6-4 and TRBJ2-7; 7 bases agree with TRBD2. CDR3 size: 13 residues. The germline V gene has CDR1 MRHNA and CDR2 SNTAGT. J gave up 2 bases and V 7 bases, and 5 bases lay outside the gene matches. CDR3 region: CASTRLAPYEQYF. The CDR3 region has the DNA TGTGCCAGCACCAGACTAGCCCCCTACGAGCAGTACTTC.

This clonotype has only one observation. The chain is built from TRBV20-1 and TRBJ1-1; 10 bases map to TRBD1. CDR1 DFQATT and CDR2 SNEGSKA come from the germline V gene (reference sequence). V lost 6 bases to trimming and J lost 6 bases; unmatched junction nucleotides: 10. The CDR3 sequence is 14 residues long. The CDR3 spells CSAPYIGQGAEAFF. The CDR3 coding sequence is TGCAGTGCCCCCTACATCGGACAGGGGGCTGAAGCTTTCTTT.

A few counts support this clonotype. The chain joins TRBV12-3 or TRBV12-4 to TRBJ1-5; possible D gene TRBD1, 6 bases. This CDR3 is built from 14 residues. Between the trimmed V and J ends, which lost 5 bases and 7 bases, there was a span of 15 bases. As DNA, the CDR3 is TGTGCCAGCAGTGAACAGGGTTTAGTCCAGCCCCAGCATTTT. This encodes CASSEQGLVQPQHF.